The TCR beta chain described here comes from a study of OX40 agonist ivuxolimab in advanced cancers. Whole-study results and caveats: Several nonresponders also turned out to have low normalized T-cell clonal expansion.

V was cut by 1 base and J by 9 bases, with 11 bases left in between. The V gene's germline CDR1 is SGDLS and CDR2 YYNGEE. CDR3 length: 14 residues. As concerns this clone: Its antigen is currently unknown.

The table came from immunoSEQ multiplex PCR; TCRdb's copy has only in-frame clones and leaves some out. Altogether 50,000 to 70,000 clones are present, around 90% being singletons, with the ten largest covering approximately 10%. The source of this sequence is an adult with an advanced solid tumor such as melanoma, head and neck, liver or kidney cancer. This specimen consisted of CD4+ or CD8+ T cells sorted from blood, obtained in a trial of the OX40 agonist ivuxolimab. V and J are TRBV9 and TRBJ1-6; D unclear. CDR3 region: CASSVSTLGSPLHF. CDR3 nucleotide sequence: TGTGCCAGCAGCGTATCAACCCTGGGTTCACCCCTCCACTTT. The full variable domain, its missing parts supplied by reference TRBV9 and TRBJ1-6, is DSGVTQTPKHLITATGQRVTLRCSPRSGDLSVYWYQQSLDQGLQFLIQYYNGEERAKGNILERFSAQQFPDLHSELNLSSLELGDSALYFCASSVSTLGSPLHFGNGTRLTVT.